The rows below give T cell receptor beta chains drawn from one sample of a study of blood T cell repertoires in COVID-19. Repertoires were generated with immunoSEQ multiplex PCR, while TCRdb's copy carries only in-frame clones and drops some. This sample has fewer than 350,000 clones, with roughly 90% found just once. Source material: PBMCs or T cells enriched from blood (not recorded which). These receptors came from a woman in her thirties or forties with acute COVID-19. Both conserved end residues are part of each CDR3. The order of the fields is clone size, J gene, D gene, V gene, CDR3 DNA, CDR3 protein. D genes are given only for firm matches. Some rows have no size entry. The others give once, few or many, or a class for an expanded clone.

NA TRBJ1-4 NA TRBV5-1 TGCGCCAGCAGCTTGTCGGGGGTGGGGATTGAAAAACTGTTTTTT CASSLSGVGIEKLFF
NA TRBJ2-1 NA TRBV5-6 TGTGCCAGCAGCTTGCTCTGGAGCAACCCGGCGGGTGAGCAGTTCTTC CASSLLWSNPAGEQFF
NA TRBJ1-5 NA TRBV28 TGTGCCAGCATCCCGAGGGTCCAGGGAGGCCAGCCCCAGCATTTT CASIPRVQGGQPQHF
NA TRBJ2-3 TRBD2 TRBV20-1 TGCAGTGCTAGTATTGGAGCGGGGCCCACAGATACGCAGTATTTT CSASIGAGPTDTQYF
NA TRBJ1-1 NA TRBV28 TGTGCCAGCAGTCCCGAGGGGGGGGACACTGAAGCTTTCTTT CASSPEGGDTEAFF
NA TRBJ1-4 NA TRBV28 TGTGCCAGCAGTCGACAGCTAACTAATGAAAAACTGTTTTTT CASSRQLTNEKLFF
few TRBJ2-1 TRBD2 TRBV7-3 TGTGCCAGCAGCTCAGATAGCGGGAGGACGAATGAGCAGTTCTTC CASSSDSGRTNEQFF
NA TRBJ1-2 TRBD1 TRBV6-4 TGTGCCAGCAGGAGGGGACAGGGGAGTGGATATGGCTACACCTTC CASRRGQGSGYGYTF
NA TRBJ1-1 TRBD1 TRBV5-6 TGTGCCACCAAAAAGGGGGACAGGGTTTATAATGAAGCTTTCTTT CATKKGDRVYNEAFF
NA TRBJ2-1 TRBD1 TRBV7-9 TGTGCCAGCAGCTTAGGGGACAGGGTATACAATGAGCAGTTCTTC CASSLGDRVYNEQFF
NA TRBJ1-1 NA TRBV30 TGTGCCTGGAGGGCCAGAAGGAACACTGAAGCTTTCTTT CAWRARRNTEAFF
once TRBJ1-2 TRBD1 TRBV5-1 TGCGCCAGCAGCTTGGGGACAGGGGAAGGCTACACCTTC CASSLGTGEGYTF
NA TRBJ1-2 NA TRBV30 TGTGCCTGGGCAGCCGGGAACTATGGCTACACCTTC CAWAAGNYGYTF
NA TRBJ2-2 NA TRBV27 TGTGCCAGCACTCCCGACCGGCTACGAGGCGGGGAGCTGTTTTTT CASTPDRLRGGELFF
NA TRBJ2-5 NA TRBV7-6 TGTGCCAGCAGCTCGAGGGGGGGGGAGACCCAGTACTTC CASSSRGGETQYF
NA TRBJ2-3 TRBD2 TRBV24-1 TGTGCCACCAGTGACCCCGGGACTAGCGGGAGGGCCACAGATACGCAGTATTTT CATSDPGTSGRATDTQYF
NA TRBJ1-6 NA TRBV28 TGTGCCAGCAGCGCCCCGGGACTGTATAATTCACCCCTCCACTTT CASSAPGLYNSPLHF
once TRBJ1-5 NA TRBV5-6 TGTGCCAGCAGCTTGAGAGGGGGAGAGAGTCAGCCCCAGCATTTT CASSLRGGESQPQHF
NA TRBJ1-2 NA TRBV3-1/TRBV3-2 TGTGCCAGCAGCCCCCGAGGACTCGGATATGGCTACACCTTC CASSPRGLGYGYTF
NA TRBJ1-4 NA TRBV6-4 TGTGCCAGCAGTGACTCACGGGACAATAATGAAAAACTGTTTTTT CASSDSRDNNEKLFF
NA TRBJ1-1 NA TRBV24-1 TGTGCCACCAGTGCCCTACCTCGGGGGGACACTGAAGCTTTCTTT CATSALPRGDTEAFF
NA TRBJ2-7 TRBD1 TRBV10-3 TGTGCCATCAGCCAAAAGCCGGGACAGGGAGTCCTTGTACCCTACGAGCAGTACTTC CAISQKPGQGVLVPYEQYF
NA TRBJ2-6 NA TRBV7-2 TGTGCCAGCAGCTTGCGAATCTCCGGGGCCAACGTCCTGACTTTC CASSLRISGANVLTF
NA TRBJ2-1 TRBD2 TRBV11-2 TGTGCCAGCAGCTCGACTAGCGGGAGTACTGAGCAGTTCTTC CASSSTSGSTEQFF
NA TRBJ2-1 TRBD1 TRBV4-3 TGCGCCAGCAGCCAAGATCTGCCGGGACGCGGACAGGGCAATGAGCAGTTCTTC CASSQDLPGRGQGNEQFF
NA TRBJ2-1 NA TRBV28 TGTGCCAGCCAACCCCGTTGGGCCGGCTCCTACAATGAGCAGTTCTTC CASQPRWAGSYNEQFF
NA TRBJ1-2 NA TRBV29-1 TGCAGCGTTGAAGGCCACAGGGTTGAATATGGCTACACCTTC CSVEGHRVEYGYTF
NA TRBJ1-2 NA TRBV4-2 TGTGCCAGCAGCCCGTCTCGGTCGGGCTACACCTTC CASSPSRSGYTF
NA TRBJ1-2 TRBD1 TRBV7-8 TGTGCCAGCAGCTTATGGACAGGGAAAAAGGACTATGGCTACACCTTC CASSLWTGKKDYGYTF
NA TRBJ1-5 NA TRBV28 TGTGCCAGCAGTCTTCGGGGGAGCAATCAGCCCCAGCATTTT CASSLRGSNQPQHF
NA TRBJ2-7 NA TRBV18 TGTGCCAGCTCACCTAGGACGGGATCCTACGAGCAGTACTTC CASSPRTGSYEQYF
NA TRBJ2-7 TRBD1 TRBV6-5 TGTGCCAGCAGTCCGGACAGGAGCTTGGAGCAGTACTTC CASSPDRSLEQYF
NA TRBJ1-1 TRBD1 TRBV27 TGTGCCAGCAGGGTCAGACAGGGAGCGAACACTGAAGCTTTCTTT CASRVRQGANTEAFF
few TRBJ2-2 NA TRBV30 TGTGCCTGGAGTGTACCAGGGGGGACCGGGGAGCTGTTTTTT CAWSVPGGTGELFF
few TRBJ2-2 NA TRBV28 TGTGCCAGCAGTCTGAACACCGGGGAGCTGTTTTTT CASSLNTGELFF
NA TRBJ2-3 NA TRBV5-4 TGTGCCAGCAGCGGGTTTCTAGCGTTGGAGGGGGATACGCAGTATTTT CASSGFLALEGDTQYF